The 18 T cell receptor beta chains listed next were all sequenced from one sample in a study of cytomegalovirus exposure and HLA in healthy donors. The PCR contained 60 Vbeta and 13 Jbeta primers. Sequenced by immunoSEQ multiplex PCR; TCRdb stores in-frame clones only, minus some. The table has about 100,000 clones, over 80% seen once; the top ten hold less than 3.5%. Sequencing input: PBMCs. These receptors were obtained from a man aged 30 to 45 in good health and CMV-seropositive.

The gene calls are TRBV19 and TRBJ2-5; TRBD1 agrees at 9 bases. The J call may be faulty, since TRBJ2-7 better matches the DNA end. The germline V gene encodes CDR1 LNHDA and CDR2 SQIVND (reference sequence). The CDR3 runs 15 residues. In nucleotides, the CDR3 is TGTGCCAGTAGTGACCGGGACAGGGTTGACTACGAGCAGTACTTC. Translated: CASSDRDRVDYEQYF.

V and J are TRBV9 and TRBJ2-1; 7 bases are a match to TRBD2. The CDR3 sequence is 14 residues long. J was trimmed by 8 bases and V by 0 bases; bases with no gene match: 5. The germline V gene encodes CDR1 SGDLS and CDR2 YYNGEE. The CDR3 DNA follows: TGTGCCAGCAGCGTAGCGATGGGAGGGCATGAGCAGTTCTTC. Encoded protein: CASSVAMGGHEQFF. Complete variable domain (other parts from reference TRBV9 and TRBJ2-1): DSGVTQTPKHLITATGQRVTLRCSPRSGDLSVYWYQQSLDQGLQFLIQYYNGEERAKGNILERFSAQQFPDLHSELNLSSLELGDSALYFCASSVAMGGHEQFFGPGTRLTVL.

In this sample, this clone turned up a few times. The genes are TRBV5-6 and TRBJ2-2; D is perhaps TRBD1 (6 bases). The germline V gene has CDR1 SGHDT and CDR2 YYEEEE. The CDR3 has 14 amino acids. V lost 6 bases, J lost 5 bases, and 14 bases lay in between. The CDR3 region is CASIAGTLTGELFF. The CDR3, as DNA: TGTGCCAGCATCGCCGGGACACTAACCGGGGAGCTGTTTTTT.

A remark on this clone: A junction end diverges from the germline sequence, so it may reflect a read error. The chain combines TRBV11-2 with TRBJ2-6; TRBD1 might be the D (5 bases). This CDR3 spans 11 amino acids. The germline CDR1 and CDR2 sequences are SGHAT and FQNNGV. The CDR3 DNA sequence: TGTGCCAGCGCTGGGGCCAACGGCCTGACTTTC. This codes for CASAGANGLTF.

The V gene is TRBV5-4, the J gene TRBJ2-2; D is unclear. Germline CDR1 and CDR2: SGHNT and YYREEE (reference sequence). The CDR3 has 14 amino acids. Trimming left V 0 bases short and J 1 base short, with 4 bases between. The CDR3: CASSLAENTGELFF. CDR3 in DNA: TGTGCCAGCAGCTTGGCAGAGAACACCGGGGAGCTGTTTTTT.

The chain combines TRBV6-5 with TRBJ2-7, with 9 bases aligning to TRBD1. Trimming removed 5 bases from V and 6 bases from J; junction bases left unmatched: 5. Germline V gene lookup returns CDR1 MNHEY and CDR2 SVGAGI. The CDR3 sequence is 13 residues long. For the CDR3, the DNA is TGTGCCAGCAGTCCCGGGACAGGGACCGAGCAGTACTTC. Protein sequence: CASSPGTGTEQYF.

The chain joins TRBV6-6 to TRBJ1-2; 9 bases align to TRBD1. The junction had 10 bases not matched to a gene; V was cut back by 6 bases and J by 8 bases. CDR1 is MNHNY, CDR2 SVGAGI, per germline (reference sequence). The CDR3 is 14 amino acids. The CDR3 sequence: CASSRDRENSGYTF. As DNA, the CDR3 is TGTGCCAGCAGCCGGGACAGGGAGAATTCCGGCTACACCTTC.

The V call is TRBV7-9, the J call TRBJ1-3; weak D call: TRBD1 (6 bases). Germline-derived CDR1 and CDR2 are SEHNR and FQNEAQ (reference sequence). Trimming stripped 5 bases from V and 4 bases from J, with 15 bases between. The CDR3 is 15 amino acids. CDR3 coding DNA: TGTGCCAGCAGCCCGGGGGGCAAATCAGGAAACACCATATATTTT. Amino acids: CASSPGGKSGNTIYF.

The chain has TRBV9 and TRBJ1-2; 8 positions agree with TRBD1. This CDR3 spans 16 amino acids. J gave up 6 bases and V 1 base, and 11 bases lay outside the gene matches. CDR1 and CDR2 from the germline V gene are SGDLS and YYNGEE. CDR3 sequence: CASSVTSWNRGDGYTF. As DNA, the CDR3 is TGTGCCAGCAGCGTAACGTCCTGGAACAGGGGGGATGGCTACACCTTC.

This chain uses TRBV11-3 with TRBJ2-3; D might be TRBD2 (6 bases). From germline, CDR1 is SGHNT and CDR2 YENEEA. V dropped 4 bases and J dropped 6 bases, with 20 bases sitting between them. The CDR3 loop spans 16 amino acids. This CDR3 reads CASSSPGGGPSDTQYF. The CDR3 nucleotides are TGTGCCAGCAGCTCCCCCGGGGGTGGCCCTTCCGATACGCAGTATTTT.

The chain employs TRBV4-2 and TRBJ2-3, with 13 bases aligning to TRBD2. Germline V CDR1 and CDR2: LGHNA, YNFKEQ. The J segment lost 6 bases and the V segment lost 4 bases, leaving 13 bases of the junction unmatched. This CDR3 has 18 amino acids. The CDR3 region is CASSLRTSGGLSMDTQYF. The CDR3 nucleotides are TGTGCCAGCAGCCTCAGGACTAGCGGGGGTCTAAGTATGGATACGCAGTATTTT.

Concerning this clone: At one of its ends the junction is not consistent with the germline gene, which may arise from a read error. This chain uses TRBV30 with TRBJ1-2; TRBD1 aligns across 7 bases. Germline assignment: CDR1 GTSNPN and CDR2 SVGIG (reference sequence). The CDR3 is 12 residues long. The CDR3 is CARRGTDYGYTF. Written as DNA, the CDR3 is TGTGCCCGGAGAGGGACAGATTATGGCTACACCTTC.

The CDR3, as DNA: TGTGCCAGCGGAATTGTTGGGACAGACTACGAGCAGTACTTC. This translates into CASGIVGTDYEQYF. J is TRBJ2-7 and V is TRBV6-1; 7 nucleotides line up with TRBD1. The CDR3 sequence is 14 residues long. Looked up from germline, CDR1 is MNHNS and CDR2 is SASEGT. V lost 8 bases and J lost 3; bases outside the gene matches: 10.

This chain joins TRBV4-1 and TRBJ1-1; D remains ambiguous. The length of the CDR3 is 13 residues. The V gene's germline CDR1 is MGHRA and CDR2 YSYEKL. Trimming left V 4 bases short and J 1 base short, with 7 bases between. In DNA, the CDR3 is TGCGCCAGCAGCCTTCGGGAGAACACTGAAGCTTTCTTT. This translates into CASSLRENTEAFF.

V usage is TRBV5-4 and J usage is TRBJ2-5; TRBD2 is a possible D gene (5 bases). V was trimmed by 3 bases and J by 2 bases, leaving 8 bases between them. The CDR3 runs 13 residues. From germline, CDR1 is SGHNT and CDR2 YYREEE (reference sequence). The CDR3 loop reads CASSSSPQETQYF. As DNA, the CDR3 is TGTGCCAGCAGCTCTAGCCCACAAGAGACCCAGTACTTC.

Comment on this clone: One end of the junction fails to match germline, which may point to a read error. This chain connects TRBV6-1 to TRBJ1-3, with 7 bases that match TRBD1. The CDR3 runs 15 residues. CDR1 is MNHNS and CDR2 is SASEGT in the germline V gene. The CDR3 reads CASGEGANSGNTIYF. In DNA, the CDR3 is TGTGCCAGCGGTGAGGGGGCTAACTCTGGAAACACCATATATTTT.

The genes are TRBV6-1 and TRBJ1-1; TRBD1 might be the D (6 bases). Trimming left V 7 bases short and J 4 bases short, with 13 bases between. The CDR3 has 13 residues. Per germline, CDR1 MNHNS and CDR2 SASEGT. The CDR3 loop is CASIPAQGTEAFF. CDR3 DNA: TGTGCCAGCATCCCTGCACAGGGCACTGAAGCTTTCTTT.

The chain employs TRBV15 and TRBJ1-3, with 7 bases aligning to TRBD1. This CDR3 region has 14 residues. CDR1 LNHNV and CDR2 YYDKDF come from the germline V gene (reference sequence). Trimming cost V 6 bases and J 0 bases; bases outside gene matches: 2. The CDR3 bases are TGTGCCACCAGGAACAGGGGCTCTGGAAACACCATATATTTT. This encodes CATRNRGSGNTIYF.